This paragraph reports one T cell receptor beta chain. The antigen is undetermined. Vbeta (60) and Jbeta (13) primers were used in the PCR. Here immunoSEQ multiplex PCR was the method, and the copy in TCRdb shows in-frame clones only, minus some. Of 150,000 to 250,000 clones listed, 85% are singletons. The sample originates from a study of cytomegalovirus exposure and HLA in healthy donors. Study-level information: Earlier, some 200 million T cells were analyzed, and 117 million unique TCR beta sequences were found among them. General study findings and limits: Follow-up analysis later connected one missense variant in DCLRE1C with trimming of TCR beta V- and J-genes. Researchers counted 180 or so TCR beta chains as cytomegalovirus-associated. TCR association rates varied by HLA locus in a later analysis, with DRB1 highest and HLA-C lowest.

V trimming: 0 bases; J trimming: 7 bases; junction bases outside the gene matches: 11. Looked up from germline, CDR1 is ENHRY and CDR2 is SYGVKD. The CDR3 contains 17 residues. The rearrangement joins TRBV10-3 to TRBJ1-2; 10 positions match TRBD1. This receptor was obtained from a woman aged 45-59 years in good health and CMV-seronegative. Source material: PBMCs. CDR3 in DNA: TGTGCCATCAGTGAGTCGCTCGGGACAGGGGCCTCCCTTGGCTACACCTTC. It is translated as CAISESLGTGASLGYTF.